A selection of T cell receptor beta chains follows, all from one sample in a study of T-cell reconstitution after alpha-beta-depleted transplantation in children. TCRdb reprocessed the PCR reads via MiXCR and lists one record per CDR3 protein. The repertoire has about 20,000 distinct CDR3 sequences, 13% of them found once; the top ten carry approximately 35%. The material was PBMCs, mostly from graft donor cells, obtained 60 days after TCRalphabeta/CD19-depleted stem cell transplant. The receptors originated from a female patient aged 2 to 10 who had a stem cell transplant for congenital amegakaryocytic thrombocytopenia, so the T cells may come from the graft donor. CDR3s include the opening cysteine and the closing phenylalanine or tryptophan. Fields, in order: V gene, J gene, clone size, D gene, CDR3 DNA, CDR3 protein. A D gene is named only where the DNA matches it firmly. Size is stated for part of the rows, as once, few or many counts, or as a class when the clone is expanded.

>TRBV20-1|TRBJ2-7|many|.
TGCAGTGCAACCGTTTCCTACGAGCAGTACTTC
CSATVSYEQYF
>TRBV14|TRBJ2-4|many|.
TGTGCCAGCAGCCAAGATCTTTCTCTAGCCAAAAACATTCAGTACTTC
CASSQDLSLAKNIQYF
>TRBV10-1|TRBJ2-7|many|.
TGCGCCAGGAGATCCTACGAGCAGTACTTC
CARRSYEQYF
>TRBV3-1|TRBJ2-3|.|TRBD2
TGTGCCAGCTGCCAAGACGTGTGGACTAGCGCTCCGTTCACAGATACGCAGTATTTT
CASCQDVWTSAPFTDTQYF
>TRBV3-1|TRBJ2-7|many|TRBD2
TGTGCCAGCAGTTCCGGGACTAGCCGTTACGAGCAGTACTTC
CASSSGTSRYEQYF
>TRBV4-2|TRBJ1-1|.|TRBD1
TGTGCCAGCAGCCAAGATGCGACAAGGGGGCGGCCTGAAGCTTTCTTT
CASSQDATRGRPEAFF
>TRBV7-2|TRBJ1-1|few|TRBD1
TGTGCCAGCAGCAAGGGACAGCCGAACTCCATGAACACTGAAGCTTTCTTT
CASSKGQPNSMNTEAFF
>TRBV4-2|TRBJ2-7|many|TRBD1
TGTGCCAGCAGTCAACAGGGGGCTGGGTACGAGCAGTACTTC
CASSQQGAGYEQYF
>TRBV5-1|TRBJ2-7|medium-sized|.
TGCGCCAGCATCGGATACGAGCAGTACTTC
CASIGYEQYF
>TRBV18|TRBJ2-2|many|TRBD1
TGTGCCAGCTCACCGTACCGGACAGGGCCTAACACCGGGGAGCTGTTTTTT
CASSPYRTGPNTGELFF
>TRBV18|TRBJ1-1|.|TRBD1
TGTGCCAGCTCCCACCGGGACAGCAATTGGACTGAAGCTTTCTTT
CASSHRDSNWTEAFF
>TRBV3-1|TRBJ2-1|many|.
TGTGCCAGCAGCCAAGATAGACTAGACAAGGTTGAGCAGTTCTTC
CASSQDRLDKVEQFF
>TRBV19|TRBJ1-5|few|TRBD1
TGTGCCTCCACGGACAGGGGGCTTGCAAATCAGCCCCAGCATTTT
CASTDRGLANQPQHF
>TRBV20-1|TRBJ2-3|many|TRBD2
TGCAGTGCTACTAACTCTGCGGCGGGAGACTTTACGGGGGATACGCAGTATTTT
CSATNSAAGDFTGDTQYF
>TRBV10-3|TRBJ2-1|many|TRBD2
TGTGCCATCACGGGACAGCTAGGGGCTAGCGGGAACAATGAGCAGTTCTTC
CAITGQLGASGNNEQFF
>TRBV3-1|TRBJ2-1|many|.
TGTGCCAGCAGCCAAGTCGGGGGAGTAAGGGGTGAGCAGTTCTTC
CASSQVGGVRGEQFF
>TRBV12-3/TRBV12-4|TRBJ2-7|many|.
TGTGCCAGCAGTCCCGGGCATCAGTACGAGCAGTACTTC
CASSPGHQYEQYF
>TRBV19|TRBJ2-1|many|TRBD2
TGTGCCAGTAATAGCCGGCGGGAGGGGAATGAGCAGTTCTTC
CASNSRREGNEQFF
>TRBV5-6|TRBJ1-1|many|.
TGTGCCAGCAGCATCATCACCCATAACACTGAAGCTTTCTTT
CASSIITHNTEAFF
>TRBV5-1|TRBJ2-6|many|.
TGCGCCAGCAGCGGCGGCGCAGGGCTAAACTCTGGGGCCAACGTCCTGACTTTC
CASSGGAGLNSGANVLTF
>TRBV13|TRBJ2-1|.|.
TGTGCCAGCACCTACTTTGGGGCGCGAAGGCCAGACTACAATGAGCAGTTCTTC
CASTYFGARRPDYNEQFF
>TRBV20-1|TRBJ2-1|many|TRBD2
TGCAGTGCTGGGGGAGCCGGGACTAGCGGGACAAATGAGCAGTTCTTC
CSAGGAGTSGTNEQFF
>TRBV30|TRBJ2-7|.|TRBD1
TGTGCCTGGAGGGACAGGGGAGTAAACGAGCAGTACTTC
CAWRDRGVNEQYF
>TRBV12-3/TRBV12-4|TRBJ2-2|medium-sized|TRBD2
TGTGCCAGCAGTTCGTCCTGGGAGGGGCGGGCCGGGGAGCTGTTTTTT
CASSSSWEGRAGELFF
>TRBV28|TRBJ2-1|.|TRBD1
TGTGCCAGCAGTTCCGGGACAGGGGGCGAGGGTGAGCAGTTCTTC
CASSSGTGGEGEQFF
>TRBV20-1|TRBJ1-1|many|TRBD1
TGCAGTGCGATGCCCACGACAGGGGGAAACACTGAAGCTTTCTTT
CSAMPTTGGNTEAFF
>TRBV2|TRBJ2-3|.|TRBD2
TGTGCCAGCAGTCCTCAAGCGGGAGGAGGGACAGATACGCAGTATTTT
CASSPQAGGGTDTQYF
>TRBV3-1|TRBJ2-1|few|TRBD2
TGTGCCAGCAGCAAGGAGCGGGGGGTCCCGAGCTCCTACAATGAGCAGTTCTTC
CASSKERGVPSSYNEQFF
>TRBV4-1|TRBJ2-1|many|TRBD2
TGCGCCAGCAGCCAAGATAAGGAACTAGCGGGATACAATGAGCAGTTCTTC
CASSQDKELAGYNEQFF
>TRBV5-4|TRBJ1-1|many|.
TGTGCCAGCAGCTTGTGGGGACGTAAGAACACTGAAGCTTTCTTT
CASSLWGRKNTEAFF
>TRBV6-5|TRBJ2-1|many|.
TGTGCCAGCAGCATGGGGAACTACAATGAGCAGTTCTTC
CASSMGNYNEQFF
>TRBV20-1|TRBJ2-1|many|TRBD2
TGCAGTGCTATTCTAGCGGGGAGGGATAATGAGCAGTTCTTC
CSAILAGRDNEQFF
>TRBV6-5|TRBJ1-2|many|TRBD1
TGTGCCAGCAGCACAGGGGAAAACTATGGCTACACCTTC
CASSTGENYGYTF
>TRBV28|TRBJ1-5|.|TRBD1
TGTGCCACATACAGGGGGTACCAGCCCCAGCATTTT
CATYRGYQPQHF
>TRBV3-1|TRBJ2-3|.|.
TGTGCCTGCTCCCCCGGGCAGGTTTTAACAGATACGCAGTATTTT
CACSPGQVLTDTQYF
>TRBV12-3/TRBV12-4|TRBJ2-1|many|.
TGTGCCAGCAGTTTTCATGGGACGCATCCCTACAATGAGCAGTTCTTC
CASSFHGTHPYNEQFF
>TRBV6-1|TRBJ1-4|many|.
TGTGCCAGCGGAGGGGGTTATAATGAAAAACTGTTTTTT
CASGGGYNEKLFF
>TRBV25-1|TRBJ1-4|few|TRBD1
TGTGCCAGCAGTGGGTGGGACAGCGAAAAACTGTTTTTT
CASSGWDSEKLFF
>TRBV11-3|TRBJ2-1|many|.
TGTGCCAGCAGCGGGAGCTCCTACAATGAGCAGTTCTTC
CASSGSSYNEQFF
>TRBV20-1|TRBJ1-5|many|TRBD1
TGCAGTGCTACAGGACAGGGATCCCCTCTTTATCAGCCCCAGCATTTT
CSATGQGSPLYQPQHF
>TRBV20-1|TRBJ1-3|many|.
TGCAGGCTGGCCTCCGGAGGAAACACCATATATTTT
CRLASGGNTIYF
>TRBV29-1|TRBJ2-1|many|.
TGCAGTTTAGGGGATCAATACAATGAGCAGTTCTTC
CSLGDQYNEQFF
>TRBV11-2|TRBJ1-1|few|.
TGTGCCAGCAGCTACCGTGAGGAGGCAGAACCTGCGATCAACACTGAAGCTTTCTTT
CASSYREEAEPAINTEAFF
>TRBV5-4|TRBJ2-3|many|.
TGTGCCAGCAGCAATCGGGGAGCAGATACGCAGTATTTT
CASSNRGADTQYF
>TRBV6-2/TRBV6-3|TRBJ2-5|many|TRBD2
TGTGCCAGCAGTTACTCGAGAGCGGGAGTATTTGCGTTAGAGACCCAGTACTTC
CASSYSRAGVFALETQYF
>TRBV6-5|TRBJ1-5|many|.
TGTGCCAGCACGACCCTACAGGGTTATCAGCCCCAGCATTTT
CASTTLQGYQPQHF
>TRBV29-1|TRBJ1-1|many|.
TGCAGCGCTTCATCCGGGCGATTCATGGTGAACACTGAAGCTTTCTTT
CSASSGRFMVNTEAFF
>TRBV5-1|TRBJ2-5|many|.
TGCGCCAGCAGATTGGGGGGCCAAGAGACCCAGTACTTC
CASRLGGQETQYF
>TRBV5-1|TRBJ1-5|many|.
TGCGCCAGCAGCCCCCGTCCCCAGGGACAGCCCCAGCATTTT
CASSPRPQGQPQHF